This T cell receptor (beta chain) was captured by sequencing in a study of T cells in tuberculosis. Here immunoSEQ multiplex PCR was the method, and the copy in TCRdb shows in-frame clones only, minus some. The sample carries around 40,000 clones, approximately 94% recorded once. There are 14 residues in the CDR3. The ends were cut back, 3 bases at V and 6 bases at J, with 14 bases in the middle. CDR1 is SGHNT and CDR2 is YENEEA in the germline V gene. Time point reported: new active TB diagnosis, blood taken before or within 7 days of starting treatment. Patients were newly diagnosed, HIV-seronegative, and aged 18 or older.

The J gene is TRBJ1-2, the V gene TRBV11-3; tentative D call: TRBD1 (5 bases). This clonotype originated in an adult with tuberculosis. This sample comprised PBMCs, obtained at tuberculosis diagnosis. In DNA, the CDR3 is TGTGCCAGCAGCTTTACGTGGCAGGGTAATGGCTACACCTTC. It specifies CASSFTWQGNGYTF.